One and the same sample provided the 13 T cell receptor beta chains below, sequenced in a study of CD8+CD57+ T cells in acquired aplastic anemia. TCR beta VDJ and CDR3 profiling used genomic DNA as template. MiXCR, run by TCRdb on the reads, gives a single entry per CDR3 protein. The sample contains around 180,000 distinct CDR3 sequences, approximately 52% of which appear only once. Individuals selected for sequencing had exhibited CD8+CD57+ cell expansion on flow cytometry. What was sequenced was sorted CD4+, CD8+, or CD8+CD57+ T cells (not recorded which) from PBMCs. Receptors originate from a human donor with aplastic anemia.

The gene calls are TRBV11-2 and TRBJ2-7, with TRBD1 matching 9 bases. The germline CDR1 and CDR2 sequences are SGHAT and FQNNGV. The CDR3 loop spans 15 amino acids. J lost 1 base, V lost 6 bases, and 7 bases had no gene match. The CDR3 region has the DNA TGTGCCAGCAGAGCGGGACAGGGCGGGTCCTACGAGCAGTACTTC. Amino acids: CASRAGQGGSYEQYF.

This clonotype was recorded at least ten times. The chain has TRBV20-1 and TRBJ1-5; D might be TRBD1 (6 bases). V was cut by 6 bases and J by 0 bases, with 15 bases left in between. The CDR3 sequence is 15 residues long. Germline CDR1 reads DFQATT; CDR2 reads SNEGSKA (reference sequence). The CDR3 sequence: CSAPKQGFSNQPQHF. Here the CDR3 DNA reads TGCAGTGCCCCAAAACAGGGATTTAGCAATCAGCCCCAGCATTTT.

In this sample, this clonotype turned up once. The V gene is TRBV10-3, the J gene TRBJ2-7; D ambiguous. V was trimmed by 5 bases and J by 5 bases, leaving 22 bases between them. Germline V CDR1 and CDR2: ENHRY, SYGVKD. The CDR3 sequence is 16 residues long. The CDR3 nucleotides read TGTGCCATCAGTACCCCGGCCATTTCGAAATTTGACGAGCAGTACTTC. Encoded protein: CAISTPAISKFDEQYF.

This clonotype occurred many times. The gene calls are TRBV2 and TRBJ2-5; the D gene is possibly TRBD2 (6 bases). CDR3 length: 13 amino acids. Trimming stripped 9 bases from V and 1 base from J, with 12 bases between. Germline CDR1 is SNHLY and CDR2 is FYNNEI. In nucleotides, the CDR3 is TGTGCCAGTGTAAGACTAGTCCAAGAGACCCAGTACTTC. Translation: CASVRLVQETQYF.

This chain links TRBV7-9 with TRBJ1-4; perhaps TRBD1 as D (5 bases). The CDR3 runs to 14 residues. V gave up 6 bases and J gave up 7 bases, with 15 bases separating them. The germline V gene encodes CDR1 SEHNR and CDR2 FQNEAQ (reference sequence). CDR3 in amino acids: CASSSQRQSEKLFF. For the CDR3, the DNA is TGTGCCAGCAGTTCCCAACGACAGAGTGAAAAACTGTTTTTT.

This chain joins TRBV7-6 and TRBJ2-1; 9 bases fit TRBD1. In germline, CDR1 is SGHVS, CDR2 FNYEAQ. The CDR3 consists of 15 residues. Trimming cost V 6 bases and J 6 bases; bases outside gene matches: 9. Here the CDR3 DNA reads TGTGCCAGCAGGGCCGGGACAGGGATCTTCAATGAGCAGTTCTTC. It encodes CASRAGTGIFNEQFF.

This clonotype was recorded at least ten times. The V and J genes are TRBV7-4 and TRBJ2-1, with D possibly matching TRBD2 (6 bases). The V end was cut by 4 bases, the J end by 4 bases, with 17 bases between. The germline gives CDR1 SGHVT, CDR2 SQSDAQ. The CDR3 is 16 residues long. CDR3 nucleotide sequence: TGTGCCAGCAGCTCCGTCTGCGGGGCCAGTTACAATGAGCAGTTCTTC. Translating gives CASSSVCGASYNEQFF. The entire variable domain, with the rest obtained from reference TRBV7-4 and TRBJ2-1, is as follows: GAGVSQSPRYKVAKRGRDVALRCDSISGHVTLYWYRQTLGQGSEVLTYSQSDAQRDKSGRPSGRFSAERPERSVSTLKIQRTEQGDSAVYLCASSSVCGASYNEQFFGPGTRLTVL.

There are many counts of this clonotype. A read error may explain this, as a much larger clone is one base away. The chain combines TRBV2 with TRBJ1-5; D is unclear. Germline loops: CDR1 SNHLY, CDR2 FYNNEI. The CDR3 totals 11 residues. CDR3 DNA: TGTGCCAGCAGTAATAATCAGTCCCAGCATTTT. Protein sequence: CASSNNQSQHF.

This chain links TRBV19 with TRBJ2-5, with 8 bases that match TRBD1. The CDR3 runs 12 residues. J gave up 7 bases and V 5 bases, and 3 bases lay outside the gene matches. CDR1 and CDR2 from the germline V gene are LNHDA and SQIVND (reference sequence). The CDR3 sequence is CASSPDRATQYF. In DNA, the CDR3 is TGTGCCAGTAGTCCGGACAGGGCGACCCAGTACTTC.

This clonotype was picked up many times. The chain has TRBV5-6 and TRBJ1-1, with D possibly being TRBD1 (5 bases). The CDR3 sequence is 18 residues long. CDR1 is SGHDT and CDR2 is YYEEEE in the germline V gene. Trimming took off 1 base at V and 1 base at J, with 20 bases between the two ends. CDR3 coding DNA: TGTGCCAGCAGCTTGTCCGTGGCTGCGTTCGGGGCGAACACTGAAGCTTTCTTT. Its protein product is CASSLSVAAFGANTEAFF.

The genes are TRBV7-9 and TRBJ2-3; 9 positions match TRBD2. J gave up 9 bases and V 3 bases, and 7 bases lay outside the gene matches. CDR3 size: 14 residues. Per the germline V gene, CDR1 is SEHNR and CDR2 is FQNEAQ (reference sequence). CDR3: CASSFGSGSGTQYF. DNA for the CDR3: TGTGCCAGCAGCTTTGGTAGCGGGAGTGGGACGCAGTATTTT. The entire variable domain, with the rest obtained from reference TRBV7-9 and TRBJ2-3, is as follows: DTGVSQNPRHKITKRGQNVTFRCDPISEHNRLYWYRQTLGQGPEFLTYFQNEAQLEKSRLLSDRFSAERPKGSFSTLEIQRTEQGDSAMYLCASSFGSGSGTQYFGPGTRLTVL.

The chain joins TRBV19 to TRBJ1-6, with no clear D. The CDR3 sequence is 13 residues long. Germline V gene data show CDR1 as LNHDA and CDR2 as SQIVND (reference sequence). Trimming removed 3 bases at V and 8 bases at J, with 8 bases between. This CDR3 reads CASSMVPDSPLHF. The DNA for the CDR3 is TGTGCCAGTAGTATGGTCCCAGATTCACCCCTCCACTTT.

Many counts were recorded for this clonotype. The V gene is TRBV9, the J gene TRBJ2-7; 8 bases are a match to TRBD2. The junction had 2 bases not matched to a gene; V was cut back by 2 bases and J by 1 base. There are 14 residues in the CDR3. Germline V gene sequence: CDR1 SGDLS, CDR2 YYNGEE. Here the CDR3 reads CASSVGLVSYEQYF. As DNA, the CDR3 is TGTGCCAGCAGCGTGGGACTAGTATCCTACGAGCAGTACTTC.